The rows below give T cell receptor beta chains drawn from one sample of a study of T-cell reconstitution after alpha-beta-depleted transplantation in children. TCRdb re-called the PCR reads through MiXCR, storing one row per CDR3 protein. The repertoire includes about 310,000 distinct CDR3 sequences, approximately 23% of them detected once, and approximately 11% sits in the top ten. The specimen comprised PBMCs, mostly from graft donor cells, sampled 180 days after TCRalphabeta/CD19-depleted stem cell transplant. The source is a male patient aged 10-17 years who had a stem cell transplant for acute lymphoblastic leukemia, so the T cells may come from the graft donor. The CDR3 runs from the conserved cysteine through the conserved F or W. The order of the fields is D gene, J gene, V gene, CDR3 protein. The D gene is left open where the match is weak.

D gene: TRBD2; J gene: TRBJ2-4; V gene: TRBV9; CDR3 protein: CASSGGLAKNIEYF
D gene: -; J gene: TRBJ2-7; V gene: TRBV20-1; CDR3 protein: CSARYRISYEQYF
D gene: -; J gene: TRBJ2-3; V gene: TRBV25-1; CDR3 protein: CASSIGTSSDTQYF
D gene: -; J gene: TRBJ1-1; V gene: TRBV10-3; CDR3 protein: CAISAAWVTEAFF
D gene: -; J gene: TRBJ2-1; V gene: TRBV12-3/TRBV12-4; CDR3 protein: CACSRSEQFF
D gene: TRBD2; J gene: TRBJ2-1; V gene: TRBV9; CDR3 protein: CASSVWLAGGYNEQFF
D gene: TRBD1; J gene: TRBJ2-7; V gene: TRBV15; CDR3 protein: CATPSGTGVYEQYF
D gene: -; J gene: TRBJ2-7; V gene: TRBV20-1; CDR3 protein: CSARVGLTYEQYF
D gene: -; J gene: TRBJ2-5; V gene: TRBV5-1; CDR3 protein: CASSLPGLEGTQYF
D gene: TRBD1; J gene: TRBJ2-2; V gene: TRBV7-7; CDR3 protein: CASSLEGQGTGELFF
D gene: TRBD1; J gene: TRBJ1-6; V gene: TRBV5-1; CDR3 protein: CASSGTANSPLHF
D gene: TRBD2; J gene: TRBJ2-3; V gene: TRBV9; CDR3 protein: CASIASGSDTQYF
D gene: TRBD2; J gene: TRBJ2-1; V gene: TRBV7-8; CDR3 protein: CASSWRSGRSYNEQFF
D gene: -; J gene: TRBJ2-1; V gene: TRBV9; CDR3 protein: CASSPAYNEQFF
D gene: -; J gene: TRBJ2-3; V gene: TRBV5-5; CDR3 protein: CASSFRQPEDTQYF
D gene: -; J gene: TRBJ2-7; V gene: TRBV15; CDR3 protein: CATSPPGTIDEQYF
D gene: TRBD1; J gene: TRBJ1-1; V gene: TRBV12-3/TRBV12-4; CDR3 protein: CASSSGTGWTEAFF
D gene: -; J gene: TRBJ2-1; V gene: TRBV20-1; CDR3 protein: CSARDLPKRNEQFF
D gene: -; J gene: TRBJ1-4; V gene: TRBV6-6; CDR3 protein: CASRRQTNEKLFF
D gene: -; J gene: TRBJ2-7; V gene: TRBV5-1; CDR3 protein: CASSLVAGTSNYEQYF
D gene: TRBD2; J gene: TRBJ2-7; V gene: TRBV27; CDR3 protein: CASSSREEYEQYF
D gene: -; J gene: TRBJ1-1; V gene: TRBV5-1; CDR3 protein: CASSLAGRTTEAFF
D gene: TRBD1; J gene: TRBJ2-3; V gene: TRBV3-1; CDR3 protein: CASSHRTGTDTQYF
D gene: TRBD2; J gene: TRBJ2-2; V gene: TRBV4-1; CDR3 protein: CASSQIAGVNTGELFF
D gene: TRBD2; J gene: TRBJ2-1; V gene: TRBV4-2; CDR3 protein: CASSPRAGGPPEQFF
D gene: -; J gene: TRBJ2-4; V gene: TRBV9; CDR3 protein: CASSVPPKNIQYF
D gene: -; J gene: TRBJ1-1; V gene: TRBV27; CDR3 protein: CASSLSEGYTEAFF
D gene: -; J gene: TRBJ1-1; V gene: TRBV29-1; CDR3 protein: CSAWQGKNTEAFF
D gene: TRBD1; J gene: TRBJ1-2; V gene: TRBV15; CDR3 protein: CATSKRLQQGAIGGYTF
D gene: -; J gene: TRBJ1-5; V gene: TRBV27; CDR3 protein: CASSLTGGLNQPQHF
D gene: -; J gene: TRBJ1-2; V gene: TRBV7-9; CDR3 protein: CASSSQLFPYGYTF
D gene: -; J gene: TRBJ2-7; V gene: TRBV12-3/TRBV12-4; CDR3 protein: CASSPEREDEQYF
D gene: -; J gene: TRBJ1-4; V gene: TRBV7-2; CDR3 protein: CASSLQGAKLFF
D gene: TRBD2; J gene: TRBJ2-1; V gene: TRBV20-1; CDR3 protein: CSARDPRLAGSNEQFF
D gene: TRBD2; J gene: TRBJ2-5; V gene: TRBV9; CDR3 protein: CASSVGTSGTQETQYF
D gene: -; J gene: TRBJ2-7; V gene: TRBV5-1; CDR3 protein: CASSWDNSYEQYF
D gene: -; J gene: TRBJ2-7; V gene: TRBV5-1; CDR3 protein: CASRKGATYEQYF
D gene: TRBD1; J gene: TRBJ2-5; V gene: TRBV9; CDR3 protein: CASSVAPAHRGTGTQYF
D gene: TRBD1; J gene: TRBJ2-5; V gene: TRBV5-1; CDR3 protein: CASSHRGKETQYF
D gene: TRBD2; J gene: TRBJ2-2; V gene: TRBV7-2; CDR3 protein: CASSTLLAGANTGELFF
D gene: -; J gene: TRBJ1-4; V gene: TRBV7-8; CDR3 protein: CASSFGPLRNEKLFF
D gene: TRBD2; J gene: TRBJ2-7; V gene: TRBV7-8; CDR3 protein: CASRTSGKIGGEQYF
D gene: -; J gene: TRBJ2-3; V gene: TRBV4-1; CDR3 protein: CASSQGKGAVTDTQYF
D gene: -; J gene: TRBJ2-3; V gene: TRBV21-1; CDR3 protein: CASPKRLAGGFFTDTQYF
D gene: -; J gene: TRBJ2-1; V gene: TRBV27; CDR3 protein: CASSLYPDNEQFF
D gene: -; J gene: TRBJ1-2; V gene: TRBV12-3/TRBV12-4; CDR3 protein: CASRTDLYGYTF
D gene: TRBD1; J gene: TRBJ2-4; V gene: TRBV7-9; CDR3 protein: CASRQGNQNIQYF
D gene: -; J gene: TRBJ2-1; V gene: TRBV7-8; CDR3 protein: CASSLEVSRVSSYNEQFF
D gene: -; J gene: TRBJ2-2; V gene: TRBV6-4; CDR3 protein: CASRGQANTGELFF
D gene: -; J gene: TRBJ1-5; V gene: TRBV5-1; CDR3 protein: CASSLRGGIDQPQHF
D gene: TRBD2; J gene: TRBJ2-2; V gene: TRBV4-2; CDR3 protein: CASNQGDYNTGELFF
D gene: TRBD1; J gene: TRBJ1-1; V gene: TRBV10-3; CDR3 protein: CAISALDRVVEAFF
D gene: -; J gene: TRBJ2-3; V gene: TRBV5-1; CDR3 protein: CASSLNMADTQYF